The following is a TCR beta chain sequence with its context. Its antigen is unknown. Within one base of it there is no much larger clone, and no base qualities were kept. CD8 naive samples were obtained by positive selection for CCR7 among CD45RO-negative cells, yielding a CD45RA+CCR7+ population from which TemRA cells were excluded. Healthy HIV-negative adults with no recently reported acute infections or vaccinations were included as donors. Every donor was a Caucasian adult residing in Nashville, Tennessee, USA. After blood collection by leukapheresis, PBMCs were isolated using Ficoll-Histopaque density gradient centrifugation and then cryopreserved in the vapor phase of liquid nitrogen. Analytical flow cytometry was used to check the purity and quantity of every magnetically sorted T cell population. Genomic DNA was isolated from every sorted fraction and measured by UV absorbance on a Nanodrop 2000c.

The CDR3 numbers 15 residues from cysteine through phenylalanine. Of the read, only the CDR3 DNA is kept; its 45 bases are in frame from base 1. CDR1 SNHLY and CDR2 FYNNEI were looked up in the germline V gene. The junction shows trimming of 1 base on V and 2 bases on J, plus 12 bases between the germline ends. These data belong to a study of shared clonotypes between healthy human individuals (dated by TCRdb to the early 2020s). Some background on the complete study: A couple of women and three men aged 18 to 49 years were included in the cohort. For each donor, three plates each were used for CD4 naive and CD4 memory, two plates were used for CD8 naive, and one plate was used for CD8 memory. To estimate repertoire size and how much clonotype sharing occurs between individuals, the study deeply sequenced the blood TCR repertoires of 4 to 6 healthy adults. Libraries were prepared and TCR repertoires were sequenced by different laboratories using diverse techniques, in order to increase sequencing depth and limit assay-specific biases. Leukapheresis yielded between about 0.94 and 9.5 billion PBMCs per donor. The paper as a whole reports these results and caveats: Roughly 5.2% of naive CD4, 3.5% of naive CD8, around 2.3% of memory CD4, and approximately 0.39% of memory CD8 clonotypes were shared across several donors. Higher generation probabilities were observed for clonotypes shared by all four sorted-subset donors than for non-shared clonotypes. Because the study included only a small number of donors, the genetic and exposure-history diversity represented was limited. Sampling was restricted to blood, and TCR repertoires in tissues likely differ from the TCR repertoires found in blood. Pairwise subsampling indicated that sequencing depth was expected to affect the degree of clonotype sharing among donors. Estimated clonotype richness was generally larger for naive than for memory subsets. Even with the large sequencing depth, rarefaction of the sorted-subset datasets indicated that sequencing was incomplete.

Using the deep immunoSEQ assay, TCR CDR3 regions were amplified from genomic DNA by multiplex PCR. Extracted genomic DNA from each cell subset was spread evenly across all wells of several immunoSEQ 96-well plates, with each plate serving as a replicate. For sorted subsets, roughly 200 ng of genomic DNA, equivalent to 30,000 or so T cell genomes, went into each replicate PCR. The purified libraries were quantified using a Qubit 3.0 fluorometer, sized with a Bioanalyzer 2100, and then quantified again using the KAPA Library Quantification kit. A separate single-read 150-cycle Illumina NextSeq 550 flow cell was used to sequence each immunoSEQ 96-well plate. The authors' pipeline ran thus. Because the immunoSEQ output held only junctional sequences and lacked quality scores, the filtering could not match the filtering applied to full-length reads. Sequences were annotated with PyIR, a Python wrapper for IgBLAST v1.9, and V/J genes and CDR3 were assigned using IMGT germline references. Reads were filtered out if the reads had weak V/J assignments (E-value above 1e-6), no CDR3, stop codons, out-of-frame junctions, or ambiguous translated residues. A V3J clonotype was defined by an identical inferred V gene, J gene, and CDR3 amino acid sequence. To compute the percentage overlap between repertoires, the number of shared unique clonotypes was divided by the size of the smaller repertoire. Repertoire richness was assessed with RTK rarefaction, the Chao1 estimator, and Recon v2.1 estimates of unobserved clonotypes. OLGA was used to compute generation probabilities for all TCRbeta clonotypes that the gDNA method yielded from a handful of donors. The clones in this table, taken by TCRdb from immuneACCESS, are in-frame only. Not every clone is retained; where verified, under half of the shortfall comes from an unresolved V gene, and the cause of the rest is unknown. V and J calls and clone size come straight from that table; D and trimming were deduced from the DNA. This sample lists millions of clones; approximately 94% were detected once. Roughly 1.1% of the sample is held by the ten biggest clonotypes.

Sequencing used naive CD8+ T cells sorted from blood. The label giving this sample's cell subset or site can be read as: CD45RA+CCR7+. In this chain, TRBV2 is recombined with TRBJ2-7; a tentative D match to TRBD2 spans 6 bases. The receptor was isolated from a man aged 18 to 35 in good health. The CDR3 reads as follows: CASSEGAGPTYEQYF. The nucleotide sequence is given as TGTGCCAGCAGTGAAGGTGCGGGACCAACCTACGAGCAGTACTTC.